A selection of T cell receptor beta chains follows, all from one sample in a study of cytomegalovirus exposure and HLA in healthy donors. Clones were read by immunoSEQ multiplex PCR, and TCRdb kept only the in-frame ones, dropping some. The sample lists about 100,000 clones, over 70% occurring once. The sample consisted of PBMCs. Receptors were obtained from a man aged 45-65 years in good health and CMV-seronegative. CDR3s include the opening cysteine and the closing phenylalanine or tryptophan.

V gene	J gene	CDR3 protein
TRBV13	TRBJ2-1	CASSLGLAGVNEQFF
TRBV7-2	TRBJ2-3	CASSFTSGNTDTQYF
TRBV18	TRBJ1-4	CASSRGQGGEKLFF
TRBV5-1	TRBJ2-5	CASSYYGGETQYF
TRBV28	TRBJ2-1	CASSSPGGRGFNEQFF
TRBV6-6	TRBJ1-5	CASSYSGQGVQPQHF
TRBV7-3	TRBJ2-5	CASSPGLSGTQYF
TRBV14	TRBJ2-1	CASSPGTGEAHSGNEQFF
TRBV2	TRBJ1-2	CASSSQRNYGYTF
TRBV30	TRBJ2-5	CAWSAGETQYF
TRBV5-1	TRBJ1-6	CASSLQGGSSPLHF
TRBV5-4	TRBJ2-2	CASRGDTHTGELFF
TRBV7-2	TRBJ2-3	CASSLQPTGRFSDTQYF
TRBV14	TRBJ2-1	CASTSSGSRDEQFF
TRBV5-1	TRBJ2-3	CASSFAGGADTQYF
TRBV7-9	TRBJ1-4	CASSSLGGANEKLFF
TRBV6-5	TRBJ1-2	CASRRQVGAYGYTF
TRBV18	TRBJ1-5	CASSLNGDSINQPQHF
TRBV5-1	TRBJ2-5	CASSFSTGGKETQYF
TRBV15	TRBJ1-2	CATSRDKQGAIYGYTF
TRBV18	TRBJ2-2	CASSPGTGGTGELFF
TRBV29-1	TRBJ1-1	CSVDDYPAGEAFF
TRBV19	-	CASSRIQGPLPYEQYF
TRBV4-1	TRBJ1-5	CASSQDDRGGQPQHF
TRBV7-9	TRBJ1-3	CASRWPGQGRNTIYF
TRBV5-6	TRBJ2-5	CASSPKKTGLVWEQYF
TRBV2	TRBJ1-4	CASNWGGEEEKLFF
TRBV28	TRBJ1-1	CASSFLRVVNTEAFF
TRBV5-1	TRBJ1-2	CASASPGQGISGYTF
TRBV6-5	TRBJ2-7	CASSRDRRSYEQYF
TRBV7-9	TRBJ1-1	CASSAGYTEAFF
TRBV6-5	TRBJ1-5	CASSRQGVGPQHF